The clone carrying this T cell receptor (beta chain) was counted between two and nine times. Its target is unknown. 5'RACE primed at constant segments yielded TCR alpha and TCR beta cDNA libraries bearing sample barcodes and UMIs. MiXCR, run by TCRdb on the 5' RACE reads, gives a single entry per CDR3 protein. Of a few hundred thousand distinct CDR3 sequences in the sample, approximately 24% were seen once. This record comes from a study of T-cell memory formation after mild COVID-19. As for the study in general: In these data, TCR clusters were largely donor specific. Whole-study findings and limits: For contracting clones, CD4+ ones sat mainly in CM and EM, CD8+ in EMRA.

The sample consisted of PBMCs or a T cell subset sorted from them (not recorded which). The TCR was taken from an adult woman who had mild COVID-19 (a few samples of this study predate the infection). Cell type and time point are not known.

The CDR3 sequence is CASSLRAVPEAFF. The DNA for the CDR3 is TGTGCCAGCAGCTTGCGGGCAGTCCCTGAAGCTTTCTTT. J is TRBJ1-1 and V is TRBV5-6, with no clear D. This CDR3 is 13 amino acids long. Germline lookup yields CDR1 SGHDT and CDR2 YYEEEE. Between the trimmed V and J ends, which lost 1 base and 6 bases, there was a span of 10 bases.